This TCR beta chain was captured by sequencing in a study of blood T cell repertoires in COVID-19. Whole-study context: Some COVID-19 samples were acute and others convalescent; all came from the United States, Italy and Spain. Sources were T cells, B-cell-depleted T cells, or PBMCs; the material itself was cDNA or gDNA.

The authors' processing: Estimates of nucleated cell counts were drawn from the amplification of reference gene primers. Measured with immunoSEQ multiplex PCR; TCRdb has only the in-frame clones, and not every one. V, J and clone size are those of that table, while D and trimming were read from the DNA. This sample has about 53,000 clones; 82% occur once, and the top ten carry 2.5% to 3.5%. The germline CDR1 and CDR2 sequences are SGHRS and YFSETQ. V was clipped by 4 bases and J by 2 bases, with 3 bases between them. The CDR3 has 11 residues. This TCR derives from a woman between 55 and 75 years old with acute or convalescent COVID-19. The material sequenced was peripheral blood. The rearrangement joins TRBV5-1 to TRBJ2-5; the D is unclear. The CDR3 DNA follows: TGCGCCAGCAGCCTACAAGAGACCCAGTACTTC. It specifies CASSLQETQYF.